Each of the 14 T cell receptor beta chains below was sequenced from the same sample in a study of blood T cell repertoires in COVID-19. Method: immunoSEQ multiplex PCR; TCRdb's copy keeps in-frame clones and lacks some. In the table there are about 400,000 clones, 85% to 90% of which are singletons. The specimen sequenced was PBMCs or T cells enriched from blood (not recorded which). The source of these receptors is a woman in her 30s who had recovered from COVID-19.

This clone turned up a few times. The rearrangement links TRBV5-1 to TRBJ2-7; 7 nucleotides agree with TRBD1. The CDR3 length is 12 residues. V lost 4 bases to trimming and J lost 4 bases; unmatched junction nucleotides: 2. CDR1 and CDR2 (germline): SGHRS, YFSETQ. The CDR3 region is CASSATGYEQYF. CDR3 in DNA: TGCGCCAGCAGCGCGACAGGGTACGAGCAGTACTTC. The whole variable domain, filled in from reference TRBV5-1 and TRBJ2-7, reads KAGVTQTPRYLIKTRGQQVTLSCSPISGHRSVSWYQQTPGQGLQFLFEYFSETQRNKGNFPGRFSGRQFSNSRSEMNVSTLELGDSALYLCASSATGYEQYFGPGTRLTVT.

The DNA for the CDR3 is TGTGCCAGCAGCTTAGGTAGCGGGGGGGCCTACACAGATACGCAGTATTTT. This codes for CASSLGSGGAYTDTQYF. The V and J genes are TRBV11-3 and TRBJ2-3; 11 bases align to TRBD2. V trimming: 1 base; J trimming: 2 bases; junction bases outside the gene matches: 5. This CDR3 spans 17 amino acids. From germline, CDR1 is SGHNT and CDR2 YENEEA.

The CDR3 DNA is TGTGCCAGCAGTCTTGGACAGGGAAGGCAGCCCCAGCATTTT. Protein sequence: CASSLGQGRQPQHF. The V call is TRBV28, the J call TRBJ1-5; TRBD1 agrees at 8 bases. After removal of 5 bases from V and 7 bases from J, the junction contained 7 bases not matched to a gene. Germline CDR1 is MDHEN and CDR2 is SYDVKM. There are 14 residues in the CDR3.

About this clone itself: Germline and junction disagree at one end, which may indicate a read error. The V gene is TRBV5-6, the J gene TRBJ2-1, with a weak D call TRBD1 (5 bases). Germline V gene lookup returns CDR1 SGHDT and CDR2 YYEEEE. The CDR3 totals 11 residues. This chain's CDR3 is CASSSDKEQFF. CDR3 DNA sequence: TGTGCCAGCAGCTCGGACAAGGAGCAGTTCTTC.

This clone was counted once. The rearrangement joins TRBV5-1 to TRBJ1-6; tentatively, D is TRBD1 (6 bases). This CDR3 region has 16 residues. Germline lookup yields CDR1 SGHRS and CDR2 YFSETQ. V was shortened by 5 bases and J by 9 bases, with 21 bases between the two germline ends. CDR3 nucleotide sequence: TGCGCCAGCAGAAGGGACACCGGGTTTAGAGGTTCACCCCTCCACTTT. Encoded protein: CASRRDTGFRGSPLHF.

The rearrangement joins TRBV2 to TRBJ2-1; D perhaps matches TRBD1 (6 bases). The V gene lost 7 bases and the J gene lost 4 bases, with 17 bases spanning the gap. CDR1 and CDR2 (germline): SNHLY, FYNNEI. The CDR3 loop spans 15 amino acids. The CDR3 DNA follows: TGTGCCAGCACCCCCAGGGGTGGGCCTTACAATGAGCAGTTCTTC. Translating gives CASTPRGGPYNEQFF.

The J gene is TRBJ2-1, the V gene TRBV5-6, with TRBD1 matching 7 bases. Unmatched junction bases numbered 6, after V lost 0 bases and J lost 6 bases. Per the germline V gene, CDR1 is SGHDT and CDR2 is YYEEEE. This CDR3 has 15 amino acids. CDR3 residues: CASSLVDRTSNEQFF. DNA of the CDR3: TGTGCCAGCAGCTTGGTGGACAGGACCTCCAATGAGCAGTTCTTC.

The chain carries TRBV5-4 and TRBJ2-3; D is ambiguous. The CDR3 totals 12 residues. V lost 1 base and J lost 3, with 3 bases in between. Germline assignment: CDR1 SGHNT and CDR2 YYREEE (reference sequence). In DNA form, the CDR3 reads TGTGCCAGCAGCTTGTCGACAGATACGCAGTATTTT. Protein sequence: CASSLSTDTQYF.

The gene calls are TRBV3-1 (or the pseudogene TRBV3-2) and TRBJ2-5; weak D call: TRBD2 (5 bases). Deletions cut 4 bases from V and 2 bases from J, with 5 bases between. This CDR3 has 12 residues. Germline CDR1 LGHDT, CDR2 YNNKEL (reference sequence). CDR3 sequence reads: CASSPGQETQYF. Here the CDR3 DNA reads TGTGCCAGCAGCCCGGGGCAAGAGACCCAGTACTTC.

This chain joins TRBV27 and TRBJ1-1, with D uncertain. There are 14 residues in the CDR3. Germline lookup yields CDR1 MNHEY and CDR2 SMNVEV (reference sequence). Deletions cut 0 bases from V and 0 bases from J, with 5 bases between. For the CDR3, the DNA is TGTGCCAGCAGTTTATCGTCGTTGAACACTGAAGCTTTCTTT. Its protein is CASSLSSLNTEAFF.

In DNA form, the CDR3 reads TGTGCCAGCAGCGCCTCGATTCTCACAGGGTCCTATAATTCACCCCTCCACTTT. Protein sequence: CASSASILTGSYNSPLHF. The V call is TRBV9, the J call TRBJ1-6, with a tentative D call TRBD1 (6 bases). The V gene's germline CDR1 is SGDLS and CDR2 YYNGEE. V gave up 3 bases and J gave up 1 base, with 17 bases separating them. This CDR3 has 18 amino acids.

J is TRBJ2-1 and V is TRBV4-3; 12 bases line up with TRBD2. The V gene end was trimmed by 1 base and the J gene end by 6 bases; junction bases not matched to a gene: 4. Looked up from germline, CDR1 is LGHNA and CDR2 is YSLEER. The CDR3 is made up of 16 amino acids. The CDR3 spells CASSQVLAGGRNEQFF. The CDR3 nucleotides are TGCGCCAGCAGCCAAGTCCTAGCGGGGGGGCGCAATGAGCAGTTCTTC.

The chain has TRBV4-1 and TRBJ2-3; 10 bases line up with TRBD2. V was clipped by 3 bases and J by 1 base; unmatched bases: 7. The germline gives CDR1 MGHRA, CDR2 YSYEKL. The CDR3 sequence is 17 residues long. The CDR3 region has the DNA TGCGCCAGCAGCCAGTACACCGGGACTAGCGGCACAGATACGCAGTATTTT. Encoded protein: CASSQYTGTSGTDTQYF.

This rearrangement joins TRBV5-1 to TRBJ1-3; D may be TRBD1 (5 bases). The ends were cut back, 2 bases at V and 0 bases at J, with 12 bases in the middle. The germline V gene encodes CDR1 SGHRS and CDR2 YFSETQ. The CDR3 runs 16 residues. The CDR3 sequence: CASSLLGRDSGNTIYF. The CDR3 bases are TGCGCCAGCAGCTTATTGGGCAGGGACTCTGGAAACACCATATATTTT.